A selection of T cell receptor beta chains follows, all from one sample in a study of cytomegalovirus exposure and HLA in healthy donors. Profiling relied on immunoSEQ multiplex PCR, and the TCRdb table lists in-frame clones only, not all of them. The sample contains a few hundred thousand clones, roughly 88% of which appear only once. Source material: PBMCs. These TCRs come from a young woman in good health and CMV-seronegative. CDR3s include the opening cysteine and the closing phenylalanine or tryptophan. The D gene is left open where the match is weak. Where a row states a size, it is once, few, many or the class of an expanded clone; other rows omit it.

d_call j_call clone_size v_call cdr3_aa cdr3_nt
. TRBJ1-4 . TRBV11-2 CASSLSAGTNEKLFF TGTGCCAGCAGCTTATCTGCAGGTACTAATGAAAAACTGTTTTTT
TRBD2 TRBJ2-7 . TRBV28 CASSSGTYPRISYEQYF TGTGCCAGCAGTAGCGGGACCTACCCCAGAATCTCCTACGAGCAGTACTTC
. TRBJ1-5 . TRBV19 CASSIAEDQPQHF TGTGCCAGTAGTATAGCTGAGGATCAGCCCCAGCATTTT
. TRBJ2-5 . TRBV5-6 CASSRRDTQETQYF TGTGCCAGCAGCCGCCGGGACACCCAAGAGACCCAGTACTTC
TRBD1 TRBJ2-2 . TRBV6-1 CASRSDRGKTGELFF TGTGCCAGCAGAAGTGACAGGGGAAAGACCGGGGAGCTGTTTTTT
. TRBJ1-4 . TRBV7-9 CASSLGSDSPLATNEKLFF TGTGCCAGCAGCTTAGGGAGCGACTCACCCTTGGCAACTAATGAAAAACTGTTTTTT
. TRBJ1-3 . TRBV12-2 CASRPPPIYF TGTGCAAGTCGCCCCCCTCCCATATATTTT
TRBD1 TRBJ1-6 . TRBV27 CASRTGGFYNSPLHF TGTGCCAGCAGGACAGGGGGCTTTTATAATTCACCCCTCCACTTT
. TRBJ1-1 . TRBV30 CAWSETGTEAFF TGTGCCTGGAGTGAAACAGGGACTGAAGCTTTCTTT
. TRBJ2-7 . TRBV27 CASSKSAGVSYEQYF TGTGCCAGCAGCAAGTCAGCAGGCGTTTCCTACGAGCAGTACTTC
TRBD2 TRBJ2-1 . TRBV5-6 CASSQPPGSGRPMQFF TGTGCCAGCAGCCAACCCCCTGGTAGCGGGAGGCCTATGCAGTTCTTC
. TRBJ1-6 . TRBV30 CACKDSPNSPLHF TGTGCCTGTAAGGACAGCCCAAATTCACCCCTCCACTTT
. TRBJ2-5 . TRBV18 CASSRTRQGGMETQYF TGTGCCAGCTCCCGAACCCGACAGGGCGGGATGGAGACCCAGTACTTC
TRBD2 TRBJ2-5 once TRBV5-5 CASSLGLAGKETQYF TGTGCCAGCAGCTTGGGACTAGCGGGGAAAGAGACCCAGTACTTC
TRBD1 TRBJ2-5 . TRBV5-6 CASTLDRSLEETQYF TGTGCCAGCACCTTGGACAGGAGCCTAGAAGAGACCCAGTACTTC
TRBD1 TRBJ1-2 . TRBV29-1 CSAKGGTGSTF TGCAGCGCCAAGGGGGGGACAGGGAGCACCTTC
TRBD1 TRBJ1-2 . TRBV6-5 CASSPGTGYGYTF TGTGCCAGCAGTCCCGGGACAGGGTATGGCTACACCTTC
. TRBJ1-1 . TRBV5-1 CASSGALLGNTEAFF TGCGCCAGCAGCGGGGCCCTCTTGGGGAACACTGAAGCTTTCTTT
. TRBJ1-2 few TRBV19 CAALERGQNYGYTF TGTGCCGCCTTGGAGCGTGGACAGAACTATGGCTACACCTTC
. TRBJ1-3 . TRBV5-1 CASSSDRFSGNTIYF TGCGCCAGCAGCTCTGACAGGTTCTCTGGAAACACCATATATTTT
TRBD1 TRBJ2-7 . TRBV27 CASSFDRGSQIYEQYF TGTGCCAGCAGTTTCGACAGGGGGTCTCAAATCTACGAGCAGTACTTC
. TRBJ2-7 . TRBV6-5 CASNPNGFPYEQYF TGTGCCAGCAACCCGAACGGTTTTCCCTACGAGCAGTACTTC
. TRBJ2-1 . TRBV28 CASSFGSSYNEQFF TGTGCCAGCAGTTTCGGGAGCTCCTACAATGAGCAGTTCTTC
TRBD2 TRBJ2-3 . TRBV2 CASIGGGAPDTQYF TGTGCCAGCATCGGCGGGGGGGCGCCAGATACGCAGTATTTT
. TRBJ2-6 . TRBV29-1 CSVDVGGRIGANVLTF TGCAGCGTTGATGTAGGGGGAAGAATTGGGGCCAACGTCCTGACTTTC
TRBD1 TRBJ1-2 . TRBV19 CASTPTGLSYGYTF TGTGCCAGTACCCCGACAGGGTTGAGCTATGGCTACACCTTC
TRBD2 TRBJ2-3 . TRBV28 CASSLAGLGQGGERTDTQYF TGTGCCAGCTCACTAGCGGGGCTTGGGCAAGGTGGTGAGCGCACAGATACGCAGTATTTT
. TRBJ2-7 . TRBV4-2 CASSLVRSEQYF TGTGCCAGCAGCCTAGTGCGAAGCGAGCAGTACTTC
TRBD1 TRBJ2-1 . TRBV7-9 CASGGGQVRTYNEQFF TGTGCCAGCGGGGGCGGACAGGTCAGAACCTACAATGAGCAGTTCTTC
. TRBJ2-3 . TRBV28 CASSWAGGTDTQYF TGTGCCAGCTCTTGGGCAGGCGGCACAGATACGCAGTATTTT
. TRBJ2-7 . TRBV7-2 CASSPQGGYYEQYF TGTGCCAGCAGCCCACAGGGTGGGTACTACGAGCAGTACTTC
. TRBJ1-4 . TRBV28 CASSLNAAARVF TGTGCCAGCAGTCTCAACGCGGCCGCGCGGGTTTTT
. TRBJ2-7 . TRBV7-9 CASSLDSSYEQYF TGTGCCAGCAGCTTAGACAGCTCCTACGAGCAGTACTTC
. TRBJ1-6 . TRBV6-1 CASSVRFFNSPLHF TGTGCCAGCAGTGTCCGGTTTTTTAATTCACCCCTCCACTTT
TRBD1 TRBJ1-2 once TRBV2 CASSPDRGGGYTF TGTGCCAGCAGTCCGGACAGGGGGGGAGGCTACACCTTC
. TRBJ2-2 . TRBV18 CASSPELTGELFF TGTGCCAGCTCACCAGAACTCACCGGGGAGCTGTTTTTT
TRBD1 TRBJ1-4 . TRBV11-2 CASTITGEPNEKLFF TGTGCCAGCACCATAACAGGGGAGCCTAATGAAAAACTGTTTTTT
. TRBJ2-7 . TRBV4-1 CASSQDPGDFYEQYF TGCGCCAGCAGCCAAGACCCCGGGGATTTCTACGAGCAGTACTTC
. TRBJ2-2 . TRBV10-3 CAISEFGRGFGRTGELFF TGTGCCATCAGTGAATTTGGAAGGGGGTTTGGTCGGACCGGGGAGCTGTTTTTT
TRBD1 TRBJ1-5 . TRBV7-8 CASSPDRDRSQPQHF TGTGCCAGCAGTCCGGACAGGGATAGGAGTCAGCCCCAGCATTTT
. TRBJ1-2 few TRBV6-5 CASSRANYGYTF TGTGCCAGCAGCCGGGCTAACTATGGCTACACCTTC
. TRBJ2-5 . TRBV11-2 CASSLVRGLETQYF TGTGCCAGCAGCTTAGTGAGAGGGCTGGAGACCCAGTACTTC
. TRBJ2-1 . TRBV5-1 CASRFPGYNEQFF TGCGCCAGCAGGTTCCCGGGGTACAATGAGCAGTTCTTC
TRBD2 TRBJ2-1 . TRBV9 CASSPFSGRGVNEQFF TGTGCCAGCAGCCCTTTTAGCGGGAGGGGAGTCAATGAGCAGTTCTTC
. TRBJ1-5 . TRBV12-5 CASGLEGGQPQHF TGTGCTAGTGGTTTAGAGGGGGGGCAGCCCCAGCATTTT
TRBD1 TRBJ2-1 once TRBV7-8 CASRPPGTVYNEQFF TGTGCCAGCAGACCTCCCGGGACAGTTTACAATGAGCAGTTCTTC
TRBD2 TRBJ2-1 . TRBV9 CASTREGLAGVREQFF TGTGCCAGCACCAGAGAAGGACTAGCGGGAGTAAGGGAGCAGTTCTTC
TRBD2 TRBJ2-2 . TRBV5-1 CASSKLAVINTGELFF TGCGCCAGCAGCAAACTAGCGGTTATTAACACCGGGGAGCTGTTTTTT
TRBD2 TRBJ2-1 . TRBV6-1 CASSASKAGEQFF TGTGCCAGCAGTGCAAGCAAAGCGGGAGAGCAGTTCTTC
TRBD1 TRBJ2-3 . TRBV19 CASSTGTGGADTQYF TGTGCCAGTAGTACCGGGACAGGGGGCGCAGATACGCAGTATTTT
TRBD2 TRBJ2-3 . TRBV11-2 CASSFGTGGAGDTQYF TGTGCCAGCAGCTTCGGGACCGGGGGGGCCGGAGATACGCAGTATTTT
TRBD2 TRBJ2-1 . TRBV18 CASSPGGRVGNEQFF TGTGCCAGCTCACCCGGAGGGAGGGTTGGGAATGAGCAGTTCTTC
. TRBJ2-2 . TRBV7-9 CASSLVRLVGTGELFF TGTGCCAGCAGCTTAGTAAGGCTAGTTGGCACCGGGGAGCTGTTTTTT
. TRBJ2-7 once TRBV15 CATSRDPGEEQYF TGTGCCACCAGCAGAGATCCGGGAGAGGAGCAGTACTTC